Sequencing of this TCR beta chain was carried out in a study of T-cell reconstitution after alpha-beta-depleted transplantation in children. CDR1 and CDR2 from the germline V gene are SNHLY and FYNNEI. There are 13 residues in the CDR3. V lost 7 bases, J lost 5 bases, and 14 bases lay in between. Preparation of the TCRbeta library was carried out with unique molecular identifiers. TCRdb reanalysed the PCR reads using MiXCR and keeps one entry per CDR3 protein. The sample lists 250,000 or so distinct CDR3 sequences, 20% to 30% seen once, with about 4.8% in the top ten. Findings of the study overall: Reportedly, alpha-beta T cells present about two months post-transplant originated from several hundred expanded clones of graft origin. At day 60, the high TCRbeta diversity found in some patients originated from recipient T cells and thymic progenitors that had survived.

Of note for this clonotype: Its antigen is unknown.

Here the sequenced sample was PBMCs, mostly from graft donor cells, taken 360 days after TCRalphabeta/CD19-depleted stem cell transplant. The origin of this receptor is a female patient between 2 and 15 years old who had a stem cell transplant for congenital amegakaryocytic thrombocytopenia, so the T cells may come from the graft donor. The rearrangement links TRBV2 to TRBJ1-2; D is ambiguous. CDR3 amino acids: CASKWSDQYGYTF. The CDR3 DNA reads as TGTGCCAGCAAATGGTCAGACCAATATGGCTACACCTTC. Full variable domain (rest looked up from reference TRBV2 and TRBJ1-2): EPEVTQTPSHQVTQMGQEVILRCVPISNHLYFYWYRQILGQKVEFLVSFYNNEISEKSEIFDDQFSVERPDGSNFTLKIRSTKLEDSAMYFCASKWSDQYGYTFGSGTRLTVV.